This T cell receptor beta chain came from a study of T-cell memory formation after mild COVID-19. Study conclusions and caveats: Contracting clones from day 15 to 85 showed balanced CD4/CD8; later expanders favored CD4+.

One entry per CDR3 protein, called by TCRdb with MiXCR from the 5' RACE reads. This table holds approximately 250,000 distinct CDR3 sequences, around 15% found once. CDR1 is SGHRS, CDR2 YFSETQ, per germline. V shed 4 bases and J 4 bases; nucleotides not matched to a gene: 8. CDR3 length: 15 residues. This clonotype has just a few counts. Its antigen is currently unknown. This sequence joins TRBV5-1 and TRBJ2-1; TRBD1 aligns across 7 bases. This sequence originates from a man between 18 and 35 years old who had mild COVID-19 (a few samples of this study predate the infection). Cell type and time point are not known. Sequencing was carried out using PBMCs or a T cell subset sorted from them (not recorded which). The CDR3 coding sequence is TGCGCCAGCAGCACCGACAGGGTTGCGTACAATGAGCAGTTCTTC. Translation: CASSTDRVAYNEQFF.